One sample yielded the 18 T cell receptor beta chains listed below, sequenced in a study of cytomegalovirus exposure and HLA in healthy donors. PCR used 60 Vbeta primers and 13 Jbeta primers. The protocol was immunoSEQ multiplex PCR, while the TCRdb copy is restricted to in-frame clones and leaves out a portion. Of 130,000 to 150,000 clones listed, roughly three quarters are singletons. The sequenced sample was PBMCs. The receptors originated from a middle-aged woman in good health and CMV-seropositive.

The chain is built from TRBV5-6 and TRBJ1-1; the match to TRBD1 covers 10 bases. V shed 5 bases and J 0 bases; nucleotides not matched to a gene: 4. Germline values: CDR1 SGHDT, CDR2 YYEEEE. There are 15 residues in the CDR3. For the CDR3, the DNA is TGTGCCAGCAGTGGACAGGGGGAAATGAACACTGAAGCTTTCTTT. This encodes CASSGQGEMNTEAFF.

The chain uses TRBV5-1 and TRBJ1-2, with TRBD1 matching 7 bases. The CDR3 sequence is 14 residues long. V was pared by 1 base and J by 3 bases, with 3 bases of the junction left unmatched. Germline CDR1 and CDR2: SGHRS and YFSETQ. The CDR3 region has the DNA TGCGCCAGCAGCTTGTACGGACAGGACTATGGCTACACCTTC. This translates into CASSLYGQDYGYTF. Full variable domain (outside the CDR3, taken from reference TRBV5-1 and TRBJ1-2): KAGVTQTPRYLIKTRGQQVTLSCSPISGHRSVSWYQQTPGQGLQFLFEYFSETQRNKGNFPGRFSGRQFSNSRSEMNVSTLELGDSALYLCASSLYGQDYGYTFGSGTRLTVV.

As DNA, the CDR3 is TGTGCCGGCGGGACTAGTCACGAGCAGTACTTC. Its translation: CAGGTSHEQYF. The J gene is TRBJ2-5, the V gene TRBV27; 8 positions agree with TRBD2. TRBJ2-7 matches the DNA end more closely, so the J call is doubtful. The germline V gene encodes CDR1 MNHEY and CDR2 SMNVEV (reference sequence). The CDR3 is 11 amino acids.

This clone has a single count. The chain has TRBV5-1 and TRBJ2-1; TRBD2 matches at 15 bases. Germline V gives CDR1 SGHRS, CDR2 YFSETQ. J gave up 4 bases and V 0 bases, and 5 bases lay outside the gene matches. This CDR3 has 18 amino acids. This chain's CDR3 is CASSLGTGLAGGYNEQFF. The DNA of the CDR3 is TGCGCCAGCAGCTTGGGGACGGGACTAGCGGGGGGATACAATGAGCAGTTCTTC.

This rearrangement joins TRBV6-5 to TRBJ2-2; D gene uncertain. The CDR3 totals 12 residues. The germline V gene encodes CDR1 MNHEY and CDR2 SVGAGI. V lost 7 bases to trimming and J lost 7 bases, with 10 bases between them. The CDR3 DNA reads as TGTGCCAGCACCCGAGGAGTCGGGGAGCTGTTTTTT. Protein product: CASTRGVGELFF.

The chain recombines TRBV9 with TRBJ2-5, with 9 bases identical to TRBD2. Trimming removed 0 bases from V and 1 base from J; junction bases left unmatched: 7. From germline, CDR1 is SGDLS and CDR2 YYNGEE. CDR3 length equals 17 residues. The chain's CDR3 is CASSVVGAGGPQETQYF. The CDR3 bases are TGTGCCAGCAGCGTAGTCGGAGCGGGGGGTCCCCAAGAGACCCAGTACTTC.

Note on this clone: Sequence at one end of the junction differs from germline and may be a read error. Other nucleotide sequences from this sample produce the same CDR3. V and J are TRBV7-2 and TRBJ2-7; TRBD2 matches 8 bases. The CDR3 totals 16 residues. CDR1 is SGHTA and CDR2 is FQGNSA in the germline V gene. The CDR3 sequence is CASSLAALLAVYEQYF. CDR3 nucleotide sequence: TGTGCCAGTAGCTTAGCGGCTCTACTAGCGGTCTACGAGCAGTACTTC.

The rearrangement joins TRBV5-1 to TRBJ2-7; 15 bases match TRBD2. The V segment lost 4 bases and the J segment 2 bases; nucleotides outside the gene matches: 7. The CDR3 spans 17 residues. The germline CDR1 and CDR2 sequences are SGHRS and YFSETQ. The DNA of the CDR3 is TGCGCCAGCAGCCGGACTAGCGGGGGGGCGGTGACCTACGAGCAGTACTTC. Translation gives CASSRTSGGAVTYEQYF.

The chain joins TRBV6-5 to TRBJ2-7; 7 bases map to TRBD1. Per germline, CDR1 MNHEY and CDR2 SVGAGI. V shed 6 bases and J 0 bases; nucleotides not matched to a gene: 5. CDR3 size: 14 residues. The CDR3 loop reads CASRGDSSSYEQYF. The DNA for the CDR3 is TGTGCCAGCAGGGGGGACAGCAGCTCCTACGAGCAGTACTTC.

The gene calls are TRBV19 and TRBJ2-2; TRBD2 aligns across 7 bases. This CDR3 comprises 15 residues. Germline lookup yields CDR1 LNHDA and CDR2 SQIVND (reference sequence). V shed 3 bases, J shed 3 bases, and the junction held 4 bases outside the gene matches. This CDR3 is CASSMASGYTGELFF. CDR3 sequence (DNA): TGTGCCAGTAGTATGGCTAGCGGTTACACCGGGGAGCTGTTTTTT. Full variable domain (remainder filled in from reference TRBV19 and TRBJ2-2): DGGITQSPKYLFRKEGQNVTLSCEQNLNHDAMYWYRQDPGQGLRLIYYSQIVNDFQKGDIAEGYSVSREKKESFPLTVTSAQKNPTAFYLCASSMASGYTGELFFGEGSRLTVL.

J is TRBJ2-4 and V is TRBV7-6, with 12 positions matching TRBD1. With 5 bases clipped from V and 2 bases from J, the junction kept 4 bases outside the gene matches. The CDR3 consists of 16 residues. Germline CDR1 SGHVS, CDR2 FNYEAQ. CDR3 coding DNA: TGTGCCAGCAGCGTGGGGACAGGGGGCACCAAAAACATTCAGTACTTC. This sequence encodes CASSVGTGGTKNIQYF.

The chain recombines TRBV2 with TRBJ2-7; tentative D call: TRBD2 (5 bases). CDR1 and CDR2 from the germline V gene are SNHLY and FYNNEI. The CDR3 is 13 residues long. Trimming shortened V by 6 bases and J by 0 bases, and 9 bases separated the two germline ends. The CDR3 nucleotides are TGTGCCAGCAGGTCGGGAAGCTCCTACGAGCAGTACTTC. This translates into CASRSGSSYEQYF.

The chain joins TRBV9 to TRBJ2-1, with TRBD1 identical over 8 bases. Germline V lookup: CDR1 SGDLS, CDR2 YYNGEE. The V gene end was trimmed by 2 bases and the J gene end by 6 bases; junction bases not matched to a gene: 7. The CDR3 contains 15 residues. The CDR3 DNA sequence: TGTGCCAGCAGCGTTACAGGGGGGACGGGCAATGAGCAGTTCTTC. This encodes CASSVTGGTGNEQFF.

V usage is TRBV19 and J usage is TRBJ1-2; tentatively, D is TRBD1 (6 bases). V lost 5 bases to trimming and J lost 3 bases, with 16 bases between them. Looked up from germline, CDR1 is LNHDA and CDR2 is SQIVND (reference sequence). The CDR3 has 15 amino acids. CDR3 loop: CASSAGAVYHYGYTF. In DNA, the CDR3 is TGTGCCAGTAGTGCGGGGGCGGTATACCACTATGGCTACACCTTC.

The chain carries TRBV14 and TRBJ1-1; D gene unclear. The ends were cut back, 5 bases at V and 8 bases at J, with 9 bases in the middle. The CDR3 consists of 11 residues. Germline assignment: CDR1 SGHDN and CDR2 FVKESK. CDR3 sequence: CASSVGREAFF. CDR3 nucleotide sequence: TGTGCCAGCAGCGTAGGGAGGGAAGCTTTCTTT.

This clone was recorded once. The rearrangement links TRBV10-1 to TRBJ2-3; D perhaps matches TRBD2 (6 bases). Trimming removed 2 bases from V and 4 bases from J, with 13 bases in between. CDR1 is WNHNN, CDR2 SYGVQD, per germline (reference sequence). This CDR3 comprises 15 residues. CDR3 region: CASSEGGTFSDTQYF. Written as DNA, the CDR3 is TGCGCCAGCAGTGAGGGGGGGACGTTTTCAGATACGCAGTATTTT.

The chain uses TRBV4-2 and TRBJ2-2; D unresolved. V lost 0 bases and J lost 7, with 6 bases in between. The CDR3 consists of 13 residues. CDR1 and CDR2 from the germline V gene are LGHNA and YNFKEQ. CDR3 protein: CASSQDEVGELFF. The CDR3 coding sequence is TGTGCCAGCAGCCAAGATGAGGTCGGGGAGCTGTTTTTT.

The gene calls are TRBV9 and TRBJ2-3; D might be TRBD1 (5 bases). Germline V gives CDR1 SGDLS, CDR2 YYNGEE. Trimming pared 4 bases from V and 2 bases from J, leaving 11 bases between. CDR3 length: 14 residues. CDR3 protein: CASSTRQYTDTQYF. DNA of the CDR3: TGTGCCAGCAGCACTCGACAGTACACAGATACGCAGTATTTT. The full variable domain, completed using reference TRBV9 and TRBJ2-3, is DSGVTQTPKHLITATGQRVTLRCSPRSGDLSVYWYQQSLDQGLQFLIQYYNGEERAKGNILERFSAQQFPDLHSELNLSSLELGDSALYFCASSTRQYTDTQYFGPGTRLTVL.